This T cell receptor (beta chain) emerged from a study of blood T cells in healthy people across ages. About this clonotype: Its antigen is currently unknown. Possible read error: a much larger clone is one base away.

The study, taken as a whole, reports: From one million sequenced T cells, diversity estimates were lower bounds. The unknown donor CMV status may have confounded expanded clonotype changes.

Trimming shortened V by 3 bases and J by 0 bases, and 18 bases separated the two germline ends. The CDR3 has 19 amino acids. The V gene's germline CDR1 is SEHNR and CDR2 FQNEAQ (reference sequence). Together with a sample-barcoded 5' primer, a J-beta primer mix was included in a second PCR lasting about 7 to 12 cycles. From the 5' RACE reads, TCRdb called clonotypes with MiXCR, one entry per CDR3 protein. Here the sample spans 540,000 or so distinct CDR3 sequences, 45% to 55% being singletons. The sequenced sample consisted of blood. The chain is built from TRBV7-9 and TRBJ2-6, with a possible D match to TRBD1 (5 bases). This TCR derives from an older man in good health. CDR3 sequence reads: CASSFGAPVHYSGANVLTF. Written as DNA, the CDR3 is TGTGCCAGCAGCTTTGGGGCTCCCGTGCATTACTCTGGGGCCAACGTCCTGACTTTC.